These 12 T cell receptor beta chains came from one sample sequenced in a study of T cell repertoires in cytomegalovirus infection. Using its own MiXCR run on the reads, TCRdb lists one record per CDR3 protein. The data hold about 320,000 distinct CDR3 sequences, with around a tenth observed a single time. Sequenced sample: PBMCs. Receptors originate from a human donor in good health (CMV status not recorded). Some clones in this sample may be carry-over from other donors' samples.

This clonotype has a handful of counts. The rearrangement joins TRBV6-2 or TRBV6-3 to TRBJ2-1; perhaps TRBD1 as D (5 bases). This CDR3 is built from 12 residues. Trimming shortened V by 2 bases and J by 10 bases, and 9 bases separated the two germline ends. The germline CDR1 and CDR2 sequences are MNHEY and SVGEGT. The CDR3 sequence: CASSYVKGEQFF. The CDR3 coding sequence is TGTGCCAGCAGTTACGTTAAGGGGGAGCAGTTCTTC.

V gene TRBV10-2 combines with J gene TRBJ2-6; D may be TRBD1 (5 bases). Germline CDR1 WSHSY, CDR2 SAAADI. V dropped 7 bases and J dropped 0 bases, with 16 bases sitting between them. This CDR3 spans 17 amino acids. The CDR3 DNA follows: TGCGCCAGCAACGGAGTCTCGACAGTCTCTGGGGCCAACGTCCTGACTTTC. Encoded protein: CASNGVSTVSGANVLTF.

This clonotype was detected ten times or more. The rearrangement uses TRBV12-3 or TRBV12-4 and TRBJ2-7; a possible D gene is TRBD1 (5 bases). The CDR3 runs 16 residues. Deletions cut 2 bases from V and 0 bases from J, with 14 bases between. The CDR3 reads CASSLWWGPSSYEQYF. The CDR3 DNA sequence: TGTGCCAGCAGTTTATGGTGGGGCCCCAGCTCCTACGAGCAGTACTTC.

This clonotype was observed at least ten times. This chain joins TRBV15 and TRBJ1-3, with 7 bases fitting TRBD1. This CDR3 comprises 21 residues. CDR1 is LNHNV and CDR2 is YYDKDF in the germline V gene (reference sequence). Trimming cost V 0 bases and J 2 bases; bases outside gene matches: 19. The CDR3 spells CATSRDLVTGTKLQAGNTIYF. The DNA for the CDR3 is TGTGCCACCAGCAGAGATTTGGTGACAGGGACTAAACTACAGGCTGGAAACACCATATATTTT.

This clonotype was observed a few times. The chain employs TRBV20-1 and TRBJ1-1; D might be TRBD1 (5 bases). CDR3 length: 12 residues. Trimming cost V 5 bases and J 6 bases, with 13 bases left between them. Per the germline V gene, CDR1 is DFQATT and CDR2 is SNEGSKA (reference sequence). The CDR3 DNA reads TGCAGTGCTCCGTTTCAGGGAGCTGAAGCTTTCTTT. This sequence encodes CSAPFQGAEAFF.

The CDR3 here is CASSFGRLAGVGETQYF. The CDR3 region has the DNA TGTGCCAGCAGCTTCGGGAGACTAGCGGGAGTGGGTGAGACCCAGTACTTC. J is TRBJ2-5 and V is TRBV7-3; TRBD2 aligns across 12 bases. The CDR3 is 17 residues long. CDR1 and CDR2 (germline): SGHTA, FQGTGA. The V and J ends lost 3 bases and 5 bases, in that order; junction bases with no gene match: 10.

The rearrangement uses TRBV7-6 and TRBJ2-1, with D possibly called TRBD1 or TRBD2 (5 bases each). The CDR3 extends over 14 amino acids. Germline CDR1 and CDR2: SGHVS and FNYEAQ. Trimming shortened V by 5 bases and J by 10 bases, and 18 bases separated the two germline ends. In nucleotides, the CDR3 is TGTGCCAGCAGCCCCATTGGGACCTGGGGAGAGCAGTTCTTC. Its protein product is CASSPIGTWGEQFF.

This clonotype occurred many times. V and J are TRBV19 and TRBJ2-6, with D hard to call. Germline CDR1 reads LNHDA; CDR2 reads SQIVND (reference sequence). This CDR3 is 16 amino acids long. Trimming pared 5 bases from V and 0 bases from J, leaving 11 bases between. Here the CDR3 DNA reads TGTGCCAGTAGTGAACAAGAGAGCTCTGGGGCCAACGTCCTGACTTTC. Its translation: CASSEQESSGANVLTF.

The chain employs TRBV6-5 and TRBJ2-7; no clear D. The CDR3 sequence is 15 residues long. CDR1 MNHEY and CDR2 SVGAGI come from the germline V gene. V gave up 0 bases and J gave up 2 bases, with 11 bases separating them. The CDR3 reads CASSYSVGLAYEQYF. The DNA for the CDR3 is TGTGCCAGCAGTTACTCGGTAGGGCTGGCCTACGAGCAGTACTTC.

This clonotype was seen a few times. This chain connects TRBV30 to TRBJ1-1; D is unresolved. The V gene's germline CDR1 is GTSNPN and CDR2 SVGIG (reference sequence). The CDR3 is 12 residues long. The V gene lost 7 bases and the J gene lost 8 bases, with 17 bases spanning the gap. This CDR3 reads CASSKGYKEAFF. The CDR3 coding sequence is TGTGCCTCCTCCAAAGGGTATAAAGAAGCTTTCTTT.

As for this clonotype: One base away lies a much larger clone, so this may be a sequencing read error. Likely a read error: the CDR3 ends without its conserved phenylalanine or tryptophan. This chain connects TRBV19 to TRBJ2-5, with TRBD1 identical over 7 bases. Per the germline V gene, CDR1 is LNHDA and CDR2 is SQIVND (reference sequence). The CDR3 loop spans 17 amino acids. V gave up 6 bases and J gave up 5 bases; unmatched junction bases: 18. CDR3 in DNA: TGTGCCAGTAGCCCTCCTCGTTTGGGGACAGTAAAGGAGACCCAGTACTAC. Its translation is CASSPPRLGTVKETQYY.

V usage is TRBV5-1 and J usage is TRBJ1-4; D is undetermined. V shed 0 bases and J shed 8 bases, with 11 bases lying between them. CDR3 length: 14 residues. Germline loops: CDR1 SGHRS, CDR2 YFSETQ. The CDR3 loop reads CASSLGLKGEKLFF. The CDR3, as DNA: TGCGCCAGCAGCTTGGGGTTAAAGGGCGAAAAACTGTTTTTT.